This TCR beta chain was sequenced during a study of T cell repertoires in cytomegalovirus infection. Study-wide points: CMV carriers having the relevant HLA were flagged by cumulative public TCR beta family frequency. The ex vivo response showed dominance by HLA-C-restricted CMV-specific TCR beta clonotypes.

CDR1 is SGHTA and CDR2 is FQGNSA in the germline V gene. Trimming took off 8 bases at V and 0 bases at J, with 10 bases between the two ends. The CDR3 totals 14 residues. TCRdb processed the reads anew with MiXCR; each CDR3 protein has one entry. The sample lists around 360,000 distinct CDR3 sequences; 34% were seen once. To note about this clonotype: Its antigen is not known.

This TCR came from a human donor in good health (CMV status not recorded). Some clones in this sample may be carry-over from other donors' samples. The material sequenced was cultured PBMCs, taken from culture after CMV antigen stimulation. The chain is built from TRBV7-2 and TRBJ2-2; D unresolved. As DNA, the CDR3 is TGTGCCAGCCGAATGACCTCGAACACCGGGGAGCTGTTTTTT. Its protein is CASRMTSNTGELFF.